This TCR beta chain comes out of a study of early T cells in non-severe SARS-CoV-2 infection. In the library, individual cDNA molecules carried attached unique molecular identifiers. TCRdb re-called the 5' RACE reads with MiXCR, one entry per CDR3 protein. Of 80,000 to 100,000 distinct CDR3 sequences listed, approximately 14% are singletons. This clonotype showed up just a few times. Germline lookup yields CDR1 MNHNS and CDR2 SASEGT. The CDR3 is made up of 18 amino acids. V dropped 7 bases and J dropped 0; count of bases not matched to a gene: 13. This TCR was sampled from an adult who was a healthcare worker with PCR-confirmed SARS-CoV-2 infection or an uninfected control (not recorded which). Sample: whole blood. The chain is built from TRBV6-1 and TRBJ2-1; 9 bases match TRBD1. DNA of the CDR3: TGTGCCAGCAACCGAAGACAGGGGGTATCGAGCTCCTACAATGAGCAGTTCTTC. Translating gives CASNRRQGVSSSYNEQFF.